This T cell receptor beta chain emerged from a study of blood T cell repertoires in COVID-19. Original processing methods: Estimated nucleated cell counts came from reference gene primer amplification. Sequencing was performed with immunoSEQ multiplex PCR; in TCRdb, only in-frame clones are kept and a portion is missing. Clone size and V and J calls were adopted from that table, with D and trimming inferred from the DNA. Of 200,000 to 300,000 clones in the sample, about 90% were seen once. The germline CDR1 and CDR2 sequences are LGHDT and YNNKEL (reference sequence). The CDR3 totals 13 residues. Trimming took off 6 bases at V and 1 base at J, with 7 bases between the two ends.

This clonotype was obtained from a man between 60 and 70 years old who had recovered from COVID-19. The V call is TRBV3-1 (or the pseudogene TRBV3-2), the J call TRBJ2-1; D may be TRBD2 (5 bases). Sequenced material: peripheral blood. CDR3 nucleotides: TGTGCCAGCAGTCGGGGTTCCTACAATGAGCAGTTCTTC. It codes for CASSRGSYNEQFF.